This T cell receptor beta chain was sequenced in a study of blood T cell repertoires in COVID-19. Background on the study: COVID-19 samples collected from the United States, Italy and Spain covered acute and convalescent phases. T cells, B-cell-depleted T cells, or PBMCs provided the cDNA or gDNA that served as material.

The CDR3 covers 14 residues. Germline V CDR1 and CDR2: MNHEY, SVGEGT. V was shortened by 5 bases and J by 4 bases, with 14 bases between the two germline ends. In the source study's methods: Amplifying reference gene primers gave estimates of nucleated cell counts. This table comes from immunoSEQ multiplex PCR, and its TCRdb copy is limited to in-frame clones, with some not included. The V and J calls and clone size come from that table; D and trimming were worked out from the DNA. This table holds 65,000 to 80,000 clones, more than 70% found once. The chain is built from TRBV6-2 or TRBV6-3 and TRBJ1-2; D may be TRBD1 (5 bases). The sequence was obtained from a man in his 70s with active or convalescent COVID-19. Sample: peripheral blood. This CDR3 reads CASSPGGGAYGYTF. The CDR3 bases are TGTGCCAGCAGTCCCGGAGGAGGGGCCTATGGCTACACCTTC.